This TCR beta chain came from a study of blood T cell repertoires in COVID-19. At the level of the study: The samples span acute and convalescent COVID-19 from the United States, Italy and Spain. In each case, the material was cDNA or gDNA derived from T cells, B-cell-depleted T cells, or PBMCs.

The germline CDR1 and CDR2 sequences are MNHEY and SVGAGI. The CDR3 is 15 amino acids. J gave up 6 bases and V 2 bases, and 7 bases lay outside the gene matches. Per the authors' pipeline: How many nucleated cells were present was estimated from reference gene primer amplification. Sequencing was performed with immunoSEQ multiplex PCR; in TCRdb, only in-frame clones are kept and a portion is missing. The V and J calls and the clone size are those of that table, but D and trimming were determined from the DNA. The table shows about 260,000 clones, with around 82% occurring only once. Source material: peripheral blood. The TCR sequence derives from a human donor in a cohort sampled during active COVID-19. The chain joins TRBV6-5 to TRBJ2-7, with 10 positions matching TRBD1. DNA for the CDR3: TGTGCCAGCAGTTACCGTAGGGACAGGGGTAGCGAGCAGTACTTC. It is translated as CASSYRRDRGSEQYF.